The 28 T cell receptor beta chains below all came from one sample that was sequenced in a study of CD8 T cells in ankylosing spondylitis. TCRdb re-analysed the 5' RACE reads in MiXCR, keeping a single row per CDR3 protein. The repertoire holds under 250,000 distinct CDR3 sequences, with about 11% as singletons. Material: blood, either unsorted or a sorted T cell fraction (not recorded which). The source of these receptors is a male donor with ankylosing spondylitis or in good health (not recorded which).

In this sample, this clonotype turned up many times. V is TRBV12-3 or TRBV12-4 and J is TRBJ2-3; no clear D gene. CDR3 length: 13 amino acids. CDR3 nucleotides: TGTATAAACGCGGCAAGACTCACAGATACGCAGTATTTT. Its translation: CINAARLTDTQYF.

V is TRBV4-2 and J is TRBJ1-1, with 8 bases matching TRBD1. J was trimmed by 1 base and V by 1 base; bases with no gene match: 2. The CDR3 loop spans 15 amino acids. Germline CDR1 and CDR2: LGHNA and YNFKEQ. CDR3 sequence reads: CASSQVQGANTEAFF. The CDR3 nucleotides are TGTGCCAGCAGCCAAGTGCAGGGGGCGAACACTGAAGCTTTCTTT.

The sample holds a few counts of this clonotype. The chain carries TRBV20-1 and TRBJ1-4; D remains unclear. The V gene's germline CDR1 is DFQATT and CDR2 SNEGSKA (reference sequence). The germline V and J ends were trimmed by 0 bases and 6 bases, with 14 bases remaining between them. The CDR3 runs 15 residues. CDR3 region: CSARDIESPHEKLFF. The CDR3 DNA reads TGCAGTGCTAGAGATATCGAGAGTCCTCATGAAAAACTGTTTTTT.

In its sample, this clonotype was seen many times. The chain carries TRBV5-8 and TRBJ2-2, with a tentative D call TRBD2 (5 bases). Germline CDR1 reads SGHTS; CDR2 reads YDEGEE. V lost 0 bases and J lost 0, with 12 bases in between. This CDR3 is 17 amino acids long. In DNA form, the CDR3 reads TGTGCCAGCAGCTTGGGCCCCGGGGTAACGAACACCGGGGAGCTGTTTTTT. Translated, it gives CASSLGPGVTNTGELFF.

For this clonotype: Germline is not matched at one junction end, which may reflect a read error. V gene TRBV7-9 combines with J gene TRBJ1-1; D gene uncertain. The CDR3 contains 12 residues. Per the germline V gene, CDR1 is SEHNR and CDR2 is FQNEAQ (reference sequence). For the CDR3, the DNA is TGTGCCAGCAGCTTATATTTCACTGGAGCTTTCTTT. It translates to CASSLYFTGAFF.

This clonotype was seen repeatedly, ten times or more. The CDR3 reads CASSIELVRRYEQYF. The CDR3 DNA sequence: TGTGCCAGCAGCATTGAGCTCGTGAGAAGATACGAGCAGTACTTC. The rearrangement links TRBV5-5 to TRBJ2-7; the D is unclear. Germline-derived CDR1 and CDR2 are SGHKS and YYEKEE (reference sequence). This CDR3 region has 15 residues. The ends were cut back, 4 bases at V and 4 bases at J, with 18 bases in the middle.

J is TRBJ2-3 and V is TRBV5-5; D unresolved. V lost 5 bases and J 3 bases, leaving 13 bases between the germline ends. From germline, CDR1 is SGHKS and CDR2 YYEKEE (reference sequence). This CDR3 spans 14 amino acids. The CDR3 bases are TGTGCCAGCAGTCCGGAAGATGGGACAGATACGCAGTATTTT. Translation gives CASSPEDGTDTQYF. Supplemented by reference TRBV5-5 and TRBJ2-3, the full variable domain reads DAGVTQSPTHLIKTRGQQVTLRCSPISGHKSVSWYQQVLGQGPQFIFQYYEKEERGRGNFPDRFSARQFPNYSSELNVNALLLGDSALYLCASSPEDGTDTQYFGPGTRLTVL.

The chain employs TRBV5-1 and TRBJ2-1, with 10 bases identical to TRBD2. The CDR3 covers 15 residues. Unmatched junction bases numbered 8, after V lost 2 bases and J lost 9 bases. Germline CDR1 and CDR2: SGHRS and YFSETQ. The CDR3 sequence is CASSLPSGSLPEQFF. The CDR3 nucleotides are TGCGCCAGCAGCTTACCTAGCGGGAGTCTTCCTGAGCAGTTCTTC.

The chain recombines TRBV11-2 with TRBJ2-3; 9 bases are shared with TRBD2. V gave up 5 bases and J gave up 2 bases; unmatched junction bases: 8. The V gene's germline CDR1 is SGHAT and CDR2 FQNNGV. The CDR3 has 16 amino acids. The DNA for the CDR3 is TGTGCCAGCAGCAAACCACTAGCGGGCCCCACAGATACGCAGTATTTT. Its translation: CASSKPLAGPTDTQYF.

The table lists this clonotype with a few counts. The chain uses TRBV7-9 and TRBJ1-2; no firm D call. Trimming stripped 6 bases from V and 4 bases from J, with 15 bases between. CDR3 length: 14 residues. CDR1 and CDR2 (germline): SEHNR, FQNEAQ (reference sequence). The CDR3 coding sequence is TGTGCCAGCAGTCGGATCCGGAGATCCTATGGCTACACCTTC. This sequence encodes CASSRIRRSYGYTF.

This clonotype occurred a few times. The CDR3 sequence: CASSEGSSPLHF. In DNA form, the CDR3 reads TGTGCCAGCAGTGAAGGAAGTTCACCCCTCCACTTT. This chain joins TRBV25-1 and TRBJ1-6; D unclear. Germline V gene lookup returns CDR1 MGHDK and CDR2 SYGVNS. V was cut by 2 bases and J by 9 bases, with 5 bases left in between. The CDR3 extends over 12 amino acids.

This clonotype was detected many times. V gene TRBV5-6 combines with J gene TRBJ1-1; D gene unclear. The germline V gene encodes CDR1 SGHDT and CDR2 YYEEEE. There are 14 residues in the CDR3. V was pared by 0 bases and J by 4 bases, with 10 bases between. CDR3 DNA sequence: TGTGCCAGCAGCTTGGGTCAGCTGGGCACTGAAGCTTTCTTT. This codes for CASSLGQLGTEAFF.

The chain couples TRBV7-9 to TRBJ2-7, with TRBD1 identical over 8 bases. The V segment lost 5 bases and the J segment 3 bases; nucleotides outside the gene matches: 6. The CDR3 is made up of 14 amino acids. Germline CDR1 is SEHNR and CDR2 is FQNEAQ (reference sequence). CDR3 in amino acids: CASSHTGGYYEQYF. CDR3 coding DNA: TGTGCCAGCAGCCACACAGGGGGTTACTACGAGCAGTACTTC. Full variable domain (outside the CDR3, taken from reference TRBV7-9 and TRBJ2-7): DTGVSQNPRHKITKRGQNVTFRCDPISEHNRLYWYRQTLGQGPEFLTYFQNEAQLEKSRLLSDRFSAERPKGSFSTLEIQRTEQGDSAMYLCASSHTGGYYEQYFGPGTRLTVT.

This clonotype has ten or more counts. The gene calls are TRBV6-2 or TRBV6-3 and TRBJ2-1; TRBD2 matches at 12 bases. The V gene's germline CDR1 is MNHEY and CDR2 SVGEGT. The CDR3 is 20 amino acids. Trimming took 0 bases from V and 5 from J; bases not matched to a gene: 14. CDR3 protein: CASSYSASGRGAGWDNEQFF. CDR3 bases: TGTGCCAGCAGTTACTCAGCTAGCGGGAGGGGGGCTGGCTGGGACAATGAGCAGTTCTTC.

This clonotype was observed many times. This chain links TRBV20-1 with TRBJ2-3; 7 nucleotides match TRBD2. Losses at the gene ends were 0 bases for V and 4 bases for J; bases not matched to a gene: 4. The length of the CDR3 is 14 residues. Germline CDR1 reads DFQATT; CDR2 reads SNEGSKA (reference sequence). CDR3 protein: CSAREAGESDTQYF. In DNA, the CDR3 is TGCAGTGCTAGAGAGGCGGGAGAGTCAGATACGCAGTATTTT.

This clonotype has a handful of counts. The chain uses TRBV11-2 and TRBJ2-3; a possible D gene is TRBD2 (6 bases). The CDR3 sequence is 16 residues long. Germline CDR1 is SGHAT and CDR2 is FQNNGV. V dropped 1 base and J dropped 2 bases, with 13 bases sitting between them. The DNA of the CDR3 is TGTGCCAGCAGCTTAGGTCTAGCGTCGTTCACAGATACGCAGTATTTT. Translated: CASSLGLASFTDTQYF. Full variable domain (outside the CDR3, taken from reference TRBV11-2 and TRBJ2-3): EAGVAQSPRYKIIEKRQSVAFWCNPISGHATLYWYQQILGQGPKLLIQFQNNGVVDDSQLPKDRFSAERLKGVDSTLKIQPAKLEDSAVYLCASSLGLASFTDTQYFGPGTRLTVL.

The rearrangement uses TRBV11-2 and TRBJ2-1, with 9 bases that match TRBD2. CDR3 length equals 14 residues. The germline V gene encodes CDR1 SGHAT and CDR2 FQNNGV. V lost 4 bases and J lost 5; bases outside the gene matches: 3. CDR3 nucleotides: TGTGCCAGCAGCTCACGACTAGCGGACAATGAGCAGTTCTTC. Amino acid sequence: CASSSRLADNEQFF.

In this sample, this clonotype turned up many times. V is TRBV24-1 and J is TRBJ2-1; 9 bases are a match to TRBD2. The length of the CDR3 is 15 residues. Trimming cost V 3 bases and J 6 bases; bases outside gene matches: 5. CDR1 is KGHDR, CDR2 SFDVKD, per germline. The CDR3 region has the DNA TGTGCCACCAGTGATAGATTAGCGGGAGCCAATGAGCAGTTCTTC. As protein: CATSDRLAGANEQFF.

This clonotype was seen many times. Here the CDR3 DNA reads TGTGCCAGCAGTTTCTCGGTCGAGCCGGGTGGGGAGACCCAGTACTTC. Amino acid sequence: CASSFSVEPGGETQYF. The rearrangement links TRBV12-3 or TRBV12-4 to TRBJ2-5; D call uncertain. The CDR3 extends over 16 amino acids. Trimming pared 3 bases from V and 5 bases from J, leaving 19 bases between.

In its sample, this clonotype was seen many times. This chain joins TRBV29-1 and TRBJ1-2, with D tentatively TRBD1 (5 bases). Deletions cut 3 bases from V and 7 bases from J, with 15 bases between. The germline CDR1 and CDR2 sequences are SQVTM and ANQGSEA. The CDR3 runs 13 residues. Here the CDR3 reads CSVEVGVPVGYTF. In nucleotides, the CDR3 is TGCAGCGTTGAGGTGGGGGTACCGGTTGGCTACACCTTC.

This clonotype has ten or more counts. CDR3 sequence reads: CSVETTDTQYF. The CDR3 bases are TGCAGCGTTGAAACCACAGATACGCAGTATTTT. The chain recombines TRBV29-1 with TRBJ2-3; D remains ambiguous. Germline CDR1 reads SQVTM; CDR2 reads ANQGSEA. The CDR3 totals 11 residues. V was shortened by 2 bases and J by 2 bases, with 2 bases between the two germline ends.

V gene TRBV29-1 combines with J gene TRBJ2-5; TRBD2 matches 10 bases. Trimming at V came to 0 bases and at J to 5 bases, leaving 12 bases not matched to a gene. CDR3 size: 17 residues. Germline values: CDR1 SQVTM, CDR2 ANQGSEA. The CDR3 loop reads CSVEDLHLAGVSETQYF. CDR3 DNA sequence: TGCAGCGTTGAAGATCTTCATCTAGCGGGAGTTTCGGAGACCCAGTACTTC.

The V call is TRBV11-1, the J call TRBJ1-1, with unresolved D. In germline, CDR1 is SGHAT, CDR2 FQDESV (reference sequence). Trimming removed 5 bases from V and 0 bases from J, with 13 bases in between. CDR3 length: 15 residues. In DNA form, the CDR3 reads TGTGCCAGCAGCCCGCTGAAGGCTATGAACACTGAAGCTTTCTTT. Protein product: CASSPLKAMNTEAFF.

The rearrangement joins TRBV12-3 or TRBV12-4 to TRBJ1-5, with no clear D. The germline V and J ends were trimmed by 3 bases and 5 bases, with 17 bases remaining between them. This CDR3 has 16 amino acids. As DNA, the CDR3 is TGTGCCAGCAGTTTGAGAAGGTCGCCAGCCCATCAGCCCCAGCATTTT. It is translated as CASSLRRSPAHQPQHF.

Note on this clonotype: A much larger clone differs from this one at a single base, so this may be a read error. The genes are TRBV5-1 and TRBJ2-7, with 11 bases that match TRBD2. Germline loops: CDR1 SGHRS, CDR2 YFSETQ. CDR3 length equals 15 residues. J was trimmed by 3 bases and V by 3 bases; bases with no gene match: 5. CDR3 nucleotides: TGCGCCAGCAGCTCCACTAGCGGGGGTGACTACGAGCAGTACTTC. It is translated as CASSSTSGGDYEQYF.

This clonotype was seen ten or more times. J is TRBJ2-1 and V is TRBV10-3; tentative D call: TRBD2 (7 bases). The V and J ends lost 3 bases and 6 bases respectively, with 15 bases between them. The CDR3 sequence is 15 residues long. CDR1 and CDR2 (germline): ENHRY, SYGVKD. CDR3 residues: CAISDSRGGANEQFF. The CDR3, as DNA: TGTGCCATCAGTGATTCCAGAGGGGGGGCCAATGAGCAGTTCTTC.

This clonotype occurred many times. The gene calls are TRBV7-8 and TRBJ1-6; 8 positions match TRBD1. The CDR3 length is 17 residues. The germline gives CDR1 SGHVS, CDR2 FQNEAQ. Trimming removed 0 bases from V and 7 bases from J; junction bases left unmatched: 8. CDR3 protein: CASSLALTDRGNSPLHF. The CDR3 coding sequence is TGTGCCAGCAGCTTAGCGTTAACAGACAGGGGAAATTCACCCCTCCACTTT.

V is TRBV9 and J is TRBJ2-3, with 8 bases identical to TRBD2. The germline CDR1 and CDR2 sequences are SGDLS and YYNGEE. Unmatched junction bases numbered 5, after V lost 4 bases and J lost 4 bases. This CDR3 has 14 amino acids. CDR3 region: CASSTSGSSDTQYF. As DNA, the CDR3 is TGTGCCAGCAGCACAAGCGGGAGTTCAGATACGCAGTATTTT.